Listed below are T cell receptor beta chains from one sample, sequenced in a study of regulatory T cells in long-lasting Graves disease. TCRdb re-derived calls from the multiplex PCR reads in MiXCR, one entry per CDR3 protein. The sample holds hundreds of thousands of distinct CDR3 sequences, roughly 21% seen once. This specimen consisted of peripheral blood mononuclear cells (PBMCs), obtained when the disease was refractory, from a patient treated with antithyroid drugs. The receptors come from a female donor with Graves disease. The CDR3 runs from the conserved cysteine through the conserved F or W. The D gene is left open where the match is weak. Where a row states a size, it is once, few, many or the class of an expanded clone; other rows omit it.

>TRBJ1-2|TRBD1|TRBV28|15|many
TGTGCCAGCAGTTCATACAGGGGGTACGGTGTTGGCTACACCTTC
CASSSYRGYGVGYTF
>TRBJ2-7|TRBD1|TRBV29-1|12|many
TGCAGCGTGACCGGGACAGAATACGAGCAGTACTTC
CSVTGTEYEQYF
>TRBJ2-7|.|TRBV20-1|13|many
TGCAGTGCTAGCCCACCGGAACTCTACGAGCAGTACTTC
CSASPPELYEQYF
>TRBJ1-3|TRBD1|TRBV6-1|13|few
TGTGCCAGCAGTGGACAGGGGGCCGACACCATATATTTT
CASSGQGADTIYF
>TRBJ2-2|TRBD2|TRBV6-1|19|.
TGTGCCAGCAGAAGACTAGCGGGAGGGCCGAGAGCGAACACCGGGGAGCTGTTTTTT
CASRRLAGGPRANTGELFF
>TRBJ2-6|TRBD1|TRBV14|19|.
TGTGCCAGCAGCCAAGATAGAGGGACAGCAAACTCTGGGGCCAACGTCCTGACTTTC
CASSQDRGTANSGANVLTF
>TRBJ2-7|TRBD2|TRBV12-3/TRBV12-4|16|many
TGTGCCAGCAGTTTCTTCCCAGCGGGGGGAATCTACGAGCAGTACTTC
CASSFFPAGGIYEQYF
>TRBJ2-6|TRBD1|TRBV10-3|16|.
TGTGCCATCCTCGGGGACAGGGGCTCTGGGGCCAACGTCCTGACTTTC
CAILGDRGSGANVLTF
>TRBJ1-1|.|TRBV27|13|many
TGTGCCAGCAGTTTATCGATAGGAGGAGAAGCTTTCTTT
CASSLSIGGEAFF
>TRBJ1-1|TRBD1|TRBV28|14|many
TGTGCCAGCAGTTTGGGGACAGGGAGGACTGAAGCTTTCTTT
CASSLGTGRTEAFF
>TRBJ2-5|.|TRBV5-5|15|few
TGTGCCAGCAGCTTATGGACCTCATACCAAGAGACCCAGTACTTC
CASSLWTSYQETQYF
>TRBJ2-4|.|TRBV25-1|16|.
TGTGCCAGCAGTGAATCGGGGCAGGGATACAAAAACATTCAGTACTTC
CASSESGQGYKNIQYF
>TRBJ2-7|.|TRBV14|13|.
TGTGCCAGCAGCGGAAGTTGGCCTTACGAGCAGTACTTC
CASSGSWPYEQYF
>TRBJ2-7|TRBD2|TRBV6-1|16|many
TGTGCCAGCAGTCCTCAAAGTAGCGGGAGTTCCTACGAGCAGTACTTC
CASSPQSSGSSYEQYF
>TRBJ2-5|TRBD1|TRBV3-1|14|few
TGTGCCAGCAGCCAGTTCTCAGGGGGCGAGACCCAGTACTTC
CASSQFSGGETQYF
>TRBJ2-5|.|TRBV12-3/TRBV12-4|15|many
TGTGCCAGCAGTTTTGTCAGGGCCAGCGTAGAGACCCAGTACTTC
CASSFVRASVETQYF
>TRBJ2-7|TRBD2|TRBV19|15|.
TGTGCCAGTAGTCCGGGACTAGCGTTCTCCTACGAGCAGTACTTC
CASSPGLAFSYEQYF
>TRBJ1-2|.|TRBV6-5|14|many
TGTGCCAGCAGTTACGAGGGCCTTAACTATGGCTACACCTTC
CASSYEGLNYGYTF
>TRBJ2-7|TRBD2|TRBV25-1|14|few
TGTGCCAGCAGTGAGAAGCGGGAGTACAACGAGCAGTACTTC
CASSEKREYNEQYF
>TRBJ2-2|.|TRBV5-6|16|many
TGTGCCAGCAGCTTTATAGGGGCAGCGAACACCGGGGAGCTGTTTTTT
CASSFIGAANTGELFF
>TRBJ1-6|.|TRBV2|12|many
TGTGCCAGCAGTGTAGACAGTTCACCCCTCCACTTT
CASSVDSSPLHF
>TRBJ2-7|.|TRBV5-6|15|.
TGTGCCAGCAGCCCACACCGAACAGACTCCTACGAGCAGTACTTC
CASSPHRTDSYEQYF
>TRBJ2-7|TRBD1|TRBV6-1|16|.
TGTGCCAGCAGTCTTAACAGGGGGCTAGCGGCCTACGAGCAGTACTTC
CASSLNRGLAAYEQYF
>TRBJ1-2|.|TRBV3-1|15|.
TGTGCCAGCAGCCAAGTCCGGCAGGGGAAGGCTGGCTACACCTTC
CASSQVRQGKAGYTF
>TRBJ2-7|.|TRBV7-8|15|few
TGTGCCAGCAGTTCCCCTGACACAAACTCCTACGAGCAGTACTTC
CASSSPDTNSYEQYF
>TRBJ2-2|TRBD1|TRBV6-1|14|many
TGTGCCAGCAGTGCTCGACAGGGCACCGGGGAGCTGTTTTTT
CASSARQGTGELFF
>TRBJ2-7|.|TRBV28|15|.
TGTGCCAGCAGTTCCCTGGGAGAGGGAAGCTACGAGCAGTACTTC
CASSSLGEGSYEQYF
>TRBJ1-4|TRBD1|TRBV20-1|14|many
TGCAGTGCTAGAGATGACAGGGGGAATGAAAAACTGTTTTTT
CSARDDRGNEKLFF
>TRBJ2-2|.|TRBV19|15|.
TGTGCCAGTACACTCGGACAGTGGAACACCGGGGAGCTGTTTTTT
CASTLGQWNTGELFF
>TRBJ1-1|TRBD1|TRBV7-9|15|few
TGTGCCAGCAGCCCCCCGGACAGGATGAACACTGAAGCTTTCTTT
CASSPPDRMNTEAFF
>TRBJ2-2|.|TRBV11-2|14|many
TGTGCCAGCAGGGGCAGATCGAACACCGGGGAGCTGTTTTTT
CASRGRSNTGELFF
>TRBJ1-4|.|TRBV18|14|.
TGTGCCAGCTCGTTTCAGGGGAATGGCGAAAAACTGTTTTTT
CASSFQGNGEKLFF
>TRBJ1-1|.|TRBV29-1|13|.
TGCAGCCCCTTAGGGGTAATGAACACTGAAGCTTTCTTT
CSPLGVMNTEAFF
>TRBJ2-7|TRBD2|TRBV16|15|many
TGTGCCAGCAGCCAATCAGCGGGGGTAGTAGGCGAGCAGTACTTC
CASSQSAGVVGEQYF
>TRBJ2-5|.|TRBV12-3/TRBV12-4|14|.
TGTGCCAGCAGTTTCTCAGCGACTCAAGAGACCCAGTACTTC
CASSFSATQETQYF
>TRBJ1-6|.|TRBV5-1|14|.
TGCGCCAGCAGACCTCAAGGGGAGAATTCACCCCTCCACTTT
CASRPQGENSPLHF
>TRBJ2-7|.|TRBV7-8|16|few
TGTGCCAGCAGCTCCGACTCATCCGGGACATTCTACGAGCAGTACTTC
CASSSDSSGTFYEQYF
>TRBJ2-5|.|TRBV11-2|12|.
TGTGCCAGCAGCGATGGTAGGGAGACCCAGTACTTC
CASSDGRETQYF
>TRBJ2-5|TRBD2|TRBV7-8|14|.
TGTGCCAGCAGCTTGCGACTAGCCCAAGAGACCCAGTACTTC
CASSLRLAQETQYF
>TRBJ1-5|.|TRBV15|13|many
TGTGCCACCAGCGCGGAACGTAATCAGCCCCAGCATTTT
CATSAERNQPQHF
>TRBJ2-7|.|TRBV28|15|many
TGTGCCAGCACCACCACGGGGCGGACCCCCTACGAGCAGTACTTC
CASTTTGRTPYEQYF
>TRBJ2-7|.|TRBV6-8|11|many
TGTGCCAGCCGACAGATCTACGAGCAGTACTTC
CASRQIYEQYF
>TRBJ2-7|TRBD2|TRBV7-3|15|many
TGTGCCAGCAGCTTAAGTGGCGGGAGGGTATACGAGCAGTACTTC
CASSLSGGRVYEQYF
>TRBJ2-2|.|TRBV12-3/TRBV12-4|14|many
TGTGCCAGCAGTTCACAGGGAGGCACCGGGGAGCTGTTTTTT
CASSSQGGTGELFF
>TRBJ1-6|.|TRBV28|15|many
TGTGCCAGCAGGCTACCGACGCAACCCAATTCACCCCTCCACTTT
CASRLPTQPNSPLHF
>TRBJ1-5|TRBD1|TRBV2|15|many
TGTGCCAGCAGAGAAAGACAGGGTTGGGATCAGCCCCAGCATTTT
CASRERQGWDQPQHF
>TRBJ2-2|.|TRBV20-1|13|.
TGCAGTGCCTCAACGGGTGGGACCGGGGAGCTGTTTTTT
CSASTGGTGELFF
>TRBJ2-7|TRBD1|TRBV4-1|15|few
TGCGCCAGCAGCAATAAGCAGGGACAGTACTACGAGCAGTACTTC
CASSNKQGQYYEQYF